These 13 T cell receptor beta chains were sequenced from one sample in a study of blood T cells in healthy people across ages. A second PCR of 7 to 11 cycles used a sample-barcoded 5' primer and a J-beta primer mix. TCRdb ran MiXCR on the 5' RACE reads and lists one entry per CDR3 protein. The sample lists about 1.8 million distinct CDR3 sequences; approximately 50% were seen once. The sequenced sample consisted of blood. The source of these receptors is a woman aged 40-49 years in good health.

This chain links TRBV7-2 with TRBJ1-6, with TRBD1 as a possible D gene (5 bases). CDR1 is SGHTA, CDR2 FQGNSA, per germline. The CDR3 totals 16 residues. V was pared by 0 bases and J by 6 bases, with 12 bases between. Here the CDR3 DNA reads TGTGCCAGCAGCTTAGCTGGGGGGGGAGCTAATTCACCCCTCCACTTT. Translating it yields CASSLAGGGANSPLHF.

The chain carries TRBV4-2 and TRBJ2-7, with D perhaps matching TRBD1 (5 bases). V dropped 0 bases and J dropped 3 bases, with 12 bases sitting between them. The CDR3 sequence is 15 residues long. CDR1 and CDR2 from the germline V gene are LGHNA and YNFKEQ. The CDR3 loop reads CASSQESLGLYEQYF. CDR3 in DNA: TGTGCCAGCAGCCAAGAGAGTCTGGGGCTCTACGAGCAGTACTTC.

V usage is TRBV5-1 and J usage is TRBJ1-6; tentative D call: TRBD1 (6 bases). This CDR3 comprises 15 residues. Trimming stripped 2 bases from V and 5 bases from J, with 11 bases between. Germline-derived CDR1 and CDR2 are SGHRS and YFSETQ. The CDR3 DNA reads TGCGCCAGCAGCTTCCAGGGGTCTAATAATTCACCCCTCCACTTT. It codes for CASSFQGSNNSPLHF.

J is TRBJ2-2 and V is TRBV7-8, with no clear D. The CDR3 has 12 amino acids. From germline, CDR1 is SGHVS and CDR2 FQNEAQ. The V gene lost 3 bases and the J gene lost 6 bases, with 5 bases spanning the gap. Written as DNA, the CDR3 is TGTGCCAGCAGCTTTGGTTCCGGGGAGCTGTTTTTT. The encoded protein is CASSFGSGELFF.

On this clonotype: An end of the junction differs from the germline gene, which may be a read error. CDR3 loop: CASSREQGAVTEAFF. CDR3 coding DNA: TGCGCCAGCAGCCGGGAACAGGGGGCCGTGACTGAAGCTTTCTTT. J is TRBJ1-1 and V is TRBV9; 9 bases are shared with TRBD1. Per the germline V gene, CDR1 is SGDLS and CDR2 is YYNGEE. The CDR3 sequence is 15 residues long.

This clonotype was picked up a small number of times. This sequence joins TRBV7-9 and TRBJ2-5, with D perhaps being TRBD1 or TRBD2 (5 bases each). V was trimmed by 1 base and J by 6 bases, leaving 9 bases between them. Germline loops: CDR1 SEHNR, CDR2 FQNEAQ (reference sequence). The CDR3 totals 13 residues. The CDR3 protein is CASSLESGQTQYF. The CDR3, as DNA: TGTGCCAGCAGCTTAGAGTCGGGGCAGACCCAGTACTTC.

This clonotype was found a few times. The chain employs TRBV20-1 and TRBJ2-7; maybe TRBD2 (5 bases). Trimming removed 3 bases from V and 7 bases from J, with 16 bases in between. Germline V gene data show CDR1 as DFQATT and CDR2 as SNEGSKA (reference sequence). The CDR3 length is 13 residues. CDR3 DNA sequence: TGCAGTGCTAGGCCACTAGATGTTAGGGAGCAGTACTTC. Translated, it gives CSARPLDVREQYF.

The V and J genes are TRBV24-1 and TRBJ1-1; D might be TRBD1 (6 bases). The CDR3 contains 14 residues. V was clipped by 8 bases and J by 7 bases, with 19 bases between them. Germline CDR1 and CDR2: KGHDR and SFDVKD. The CDR3 region has the DNA TGTGCCACCAAGGGGGTGGGCGCCGGCGGTGAAGCTTTCTTT. Residues: CATKGVGAGGEAFF.

The chain joins TRBV2 to TRBJ2-3; no clear D. The CDR3 is 11 amino acids. Germline CDR1 SNHLY, CDR2 FYNNEI. Trimming took 10 bases from V and 6 from J, leaving 11 bases between them. For the CDR3, the DNA is TGTGCCAACATTAGCCCTGATACGCAGTATTTT. Its protein is CANISPDTQYF.

The CDR3 DNA sequence: TGCAGCGTTGTGGAGGGGCGGTCGAACACTGAAGCTTTCTTT. It is translated as CSVVEGRSNTEAFF. The chain carries TRBV29-1 and TRBJ1-1; weak D call: TRBD1 (5 bases). Germline values: CDR1 SQVTM, CDR2 ANQGSEA. The CDR3 is 14 amino acids. Trimming stripped 4 bases from V and 1 base from J, with 13 bases between. Drawing the rest from reference TRBV29-1 and TRBJ1-1, the complete variable domain is SAVISQKPSRDICQRGTSLTIQCQVDSQVTMMFWYRQQPGQSLTLIATANQGSEATYESGFVIDKFPISRPNLTFSTLTVSNMSPEDSSIYLCSVVEGRSNTEAFFGQGTRLTVV.

The J gene is TRBJ2-1, the V gene TRBV7-2; tentative D call: TRBD1 (5 bases). Germline V gene sequence: CDR1 SGHTA, CDR2 FQGNSA. V was cut by 5 bases and J by 4 bases, with 18 bases left in between. The CDR3 extends over 16 amino acids. This CDR3 reads CASSGPGIRGYNEQFF. CDR3 DNA sequence: TGTGCCAGCAGCGGACCGGGTATAAGGGGTTACAATGAGCAGTTCTTC.

This clonotype appeared a few times. The chain joins TRBV7-2 to TRBJ2-1, with a weak D call TRBD1 (6 bases). CDR1 and CDR2 from the germline V gene are SGHTA and FQGNSA. The germline V and J ends were trimmed by 1 base and 4 bases, with 14 bases remaining between them. CDR3 length equals 16 residues. The CDR3 loop is CASSLVATGPYNEQFF. CDR3 nucleotides: TGTGCCAGCAGCTTAGTAGCGACAGGACCTTACAATGAGCAGTTCTTC. The full variable domain, in which reference TRBV7-2 and TRBJ2-1 provide the parts outside the CDR3, is GAGVSQSPSNKVTEKGKDVELRCDPISGHTALYWYRQSLGQGLEFLIYFQGNSAPDKSGLPSDRFSAERTGGSVSTLTIQRTQQEDSAVYLCASSLVATGPYNEQFFGPGTRLTVL.

The chain employs TRBV18 and TRBJ1-6; TRBD1 matches at 7 bases. V shed 3 bases and J 7 bases; nucleotides not matched to a gene: 6. Germline loops: CDR1 KGHSH, CDR2 LQKENI. This CDR3 contains 15 residues. The CDR3: CASSPQTGRNSPLHF. CDR3 nucleotide sequence: TGTGCCAGCTCACCTCAGACAGGGAGAAATTCACCCCTCCACTTT.